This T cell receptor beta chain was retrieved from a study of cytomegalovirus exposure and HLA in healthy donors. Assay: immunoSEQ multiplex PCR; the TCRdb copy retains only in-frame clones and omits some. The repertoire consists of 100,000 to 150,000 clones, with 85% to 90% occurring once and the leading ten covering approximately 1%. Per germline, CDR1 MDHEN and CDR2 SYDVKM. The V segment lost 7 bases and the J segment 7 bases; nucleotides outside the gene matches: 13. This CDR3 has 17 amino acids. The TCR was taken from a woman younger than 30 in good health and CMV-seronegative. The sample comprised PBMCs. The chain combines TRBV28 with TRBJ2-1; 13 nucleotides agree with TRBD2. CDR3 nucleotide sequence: TGTGCCAGCATCCTTGGGGGCACTAGCGGGGGGGCGAATGAGCAGTTCTTC. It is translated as CASILGGTSGGANEQFF.